One TCR beta chain is described in this entry. Profiled with immunoSEQ multiplex PCR; TCRdb holds only in-frame clones, not every one. Among 130,000 or so clones listed, 70% to 90% were seen once. This sample was taken from a study of control samples from healthy donors and cancer patients. V lost 5 bases to trimming and J lost 7 bases, with 15 bases between them. This CDR3 contains 14 residues. CDR1 and CDR2 from the germline V gene are MNHNY and SVGAGI (reference sequence). This clonotype was obtained from a middle-aged man in good health. The sample was blood. This chain joins TRBV6-6 and TRBJ2-1; TRBD1 might be the D (5 bases). CDR3 coding DNA: TGTGCCAGCAGTAGGGCAGGGTTAGTTAATGAGCAGTTCTTC. This translates into CASSRAGLVNEQFF.